Below, 14 T cell receptor beta chains from the same sample are listed, as sequenced in a study of PD-1 blockade in classical Hodgkin lymphoma. Relapse was seen in all patients after autologous stem cell transplantation, and brentuximab vedotin exposure was variable. CD4+ T cells were purified from thawed PBMCs by magnetic negative selection. TCRdb's copy holds only in-frame clones and misses some; the assay was immunoSEQ multiplex PCR. The sample lists around 900 clones; about 90% were seen once. Sequenced here: CD4+ T cells from blood, sampled at baseline. The source of these receptors is a human donor with classical Hodgkin lymphoma.

This chain joins TRBV11-1 and TRBJ1-3, with D unclear. V shed 1 base and J shed 0 bases, with 7 bases lying between them. Germline V gives CDR1 SGHAT, CDR2 FQDESV (reference sequence). This CDR3 spans 15 amino acids. The CDR3, as DNA: TGTGCCAGCAGCTTAGGACGGTTCTCTGGAAACACCATATATTTT. The encoded protein is CASSLGRFSGNTIYF. Looking up the rest from reference TRBV11-1 and TRBJ1-3 gives the full variable domain: EAEVAQSPRYKITEKSQAVAFWCDPISGHATLYWYRQILGQGPELLVQFQDESVVDDSQLPKDRFSAERLKGVDSTLKIQPAELGDSAMYLCASSLGRFSGNTIYFGEGSWLTVV.

This sequence joins TRBV5-1 and TRBJ2-7, with unresolved D. The germline CDR1 and CDR2 sequences are SGHRS and YFSETQ. Trimming stripped 6 bases from V and 5 bases from J, with 15 bases between. There are 13 residues in the CDR3. CDR3 protein: CASTASAKNEQYF. CDR3 sequence (DNA): TGCGCCAGCACAGCGAGCGCAAAAAACGAGCAGTACTTC.

V and J are TRBV4-1 and TRBJ2-7; D gene uncertain. Germline V gene lookup returns CDR1 MGHRA and CDR2 YSYEKL. There are 13 residues in the CDR3. Trimming took 4 bases from V and 0 from J, leaving 7 bases between them. CDR3 nucleotides: TGCGCCAGCAGCCCCGATCCCTCCTACGAGCAGTACTTC. It yields the protein CASSPDPSYEQYF.

The genes are TRBV7-9 and TRBJ2-1; D remains ambiguous. Germline values: CDR1 SEHNR, CDR2 FQNEAQ (reference sequence). V was trimmed by 4 bases and J by 5 bases, leaving 12 bases between them. The CDR3 is 14 residues long. The CDR3 DNA is TGTGCCAGCAGCTCTGGGCGAACAGACAATGAGCAGTTCTTC. It translates to CASSSGRTDNEQFF.

This clone was recorded only once. This rearrangement joins TRBV6-6 to TRBJ1-2; 10 bases agree with TRBD1. CDR1 is MNHNY and CDR2 is SVGAGI in the germline V gene (reference sequence). The ends lost 0 bases at V and 6 bases at J; junction bases unmatched: 4. The CDR3 contains 15 residues. The DNA of the CDR3 is TGTGCCAGCAGTTACTCGACCGGGACAGGGGATGGCTACACCTTC. Translating it yields CASSYSTGTGDGYTF.

V and J are TRBV7-9 and TRBJ2-1; D not certain. Germline CDR1 is SEHNR and CDR2 is FQNEAQ (reference sequence). This CDR3 has 15 amino acids. Trimming removed 1 base from V and 4 bases from J, with 11 bases in between. CDR3 coding DNA: TGTGCCAGCAGCTTAGGTGGCGGTGCGTACAATGAGCAGTTCTTC. Amino acids: CASSLGGGAYNEQFF.

The chain is built from TRBV7-6 and TRBJ2-1; the D is unclear. This CDR3 region has 13 residues. Trimming cost V 3 bases and J 10 bases, with 13 bases left between them. The germline V gene encodes CDR1 SGHVS and CDR2 FNYEAQ. CDR3 sequence: CASSFLFVGEQFF. Here the CDR3 DNA reads TGTGCCAGCAGCTTCCTTTTTGTTGGGGAGCAGTTCTTC.

The V gene is TRBV15, the J gene TRBJ1-4; the match to TRBD1 covers 8 bases. Germline CDR1 reads LNHNV; CDR2 reads YYDKDF (reference sequence). V was pared by 0 bases and J by 7 bases, with 13 bases of the junction left unmatched. This CDR3 comprises 18 residues. The CDR3 DNA sequence: TGTGCCACCAGCAGAGAAAGGACAGGGAACCTGTTTGGTGAAAAACTGTTTTTT. Translated, it gives CATSRERTGNLFGEKLFF.

V and J are TRBV29-1 and TRBJ1-1; no clear D. The CDR3 consists of 13 residues. CDR1 is SQVTM and CDR2 is ANQGSEA in the germline V gene. With 2 bases removed from V and 5 bases from J, the gap between germline ends came to 12 bases. CDR3 sequence: CSVESAPRTEAFF. For the CDR3, the DNA is TGCAGCGTTGAAAGCGCCCCACGGACTGAAGCTTTCTTT.

The chain recombines TRBV9 with TRBJ1-2; D remains unclear. This CDR3 comprises 15 residues. V was cut by 0 bases and J by 4 bases, with 13 bases left in between. Germline V gene lookup returns CDR1 SGDLS and CDR2 YYNGEE. CDR3: CASSVDPSAPYGYTF. The CDR3 DNA reads as TGTGCCAGCAGCGTAGACCCCTCAGCCCCCTATGGCTACACCTTC.

V and J are TRBV7-6 and TRBJ1-5; D remains ambiguous. V was trimmed by 5 bases and J by 5 bases, leaving 10 bases between them. This CDR3 is 13 amino acids long. The germline V gene has CDR1 SGHVS and CDR2 FNYEAQ. CDR3 protein: CASSRQDDQPQHF. The CDR3 nucleotides are TGTGCCAGCAGCCGGCAAGACGATCAGCCCCAGCATTTT.

This clone occurred once. V gene TRBV2 combines with J gene TRBJ2-5; no clear D gene. V lost 3 bases to trimming and J lost 5 bases, with 4 bases between them. The germline V gene has CDR1 SNHLY and CDR2 FYNNEI. This CDR3 is built from 11 residues. The CDR3 DNA is TGTGCCAGCAGTGAGTGGGAGACCCAGTACTTC. It encodes CASSEWETQYF.

This clone appeared a single time. The chain combines TRBV19 with TRBJ2-7; a possible D gene is TRBD2 (6 bases). The V gene lost 8 bases and the J gene lost 2 bases, with 19 bases spanning the gap. From germline, CDR1 is LNHDA and CDR2 SQIVND (reference sequence). The CDR3 length is 15 residues. The chain's CDR3 is CASRGTGALTYEQYF. The CDR3 DNA follows: TGTGCCAGTCGAGGAACGGGAGCCCTGACCTACGAGCAGTACTTC.

V gene TRBV2 combines with J gene TRBJ1-2; D not resolved. Trimming pared 0 bases from V and 5 bases from J, leaving 10 bases between. CDR3 length: 14 amino acids. In germline, CDR1 is SNHLY, CDR2 FYNNEI. The CDR3 spells CASSEALYPYGYTF. DNA of the CDR3: TGTGCCAGCAGTGAAGCGCTTTATCCATATGGCTACACCTTC. Full variable domain (remainder filled in from reference TRBV2 and TRBJ1-2): EPEVTQTPSHQVTQMGQEVILRCVPISNHLYFYWYRQILGQKVEFLVSFYNNEISEKSEIFDDQFSVERPDGSNFTLKIRSTKLEDSAMYFCASSEALYPYGYTFGSGTRLTVV.